This TCR beta chain comes out of a study of response to subunit inactivated influenza vaccine. For this clonotype: As yet, its antigen is unknown. It is unclear where the CDR3 begins or ends on the DNA, so no DNA is shown, and the CDR3 is as TCRdb lists it.

TCRdb recomputed calls from the RT-PCR reads with MiXCR, one row per CDR3 protein. Among about 700,000 distinct CDR3 sequences listed, approximately 13% were seen once. Looked up from germline, CDR1 is SGHRS and CDR2 is YFSETQ. A total of 14 residues make up the CDR3, ends included. The study's findings and limits: Authors suggested that a seasonal influenza vaccination recruits few new T cells each time.

The receptor was isolated from a man aged 45-60 years who received an inactivated influenza vaccine. This specimen consisted of PBMCs from blood, obtained around 15 days before vaccination. The chain carries TRBV5-1 and TRBJ2-2; the table's D call of TRBD1 was not tested on the DNA. The CDR3 loop reads CPSRNRDAPGSCFF.